This T cell receptor beta chain appears in the sequencing data of a study of T-cell reconstitution after alpha-beta-depleted transplantation in children. Broader study findings: Several hundred expanded graft clones reportedly were the source of alpha-beta T cells about two months after transplant. Surviving thymic progenitors and recipient T cells were the source of high TCRbeta diversity at day 60 in some patients. One year after transplant, T-cell counts and diversity came mostly from newly produced T cells.

Germline V gives CDR1 SEHNR, CDR2 FQNEAQ (reference sequence). CDR3 length: 14 residues. The junction had 5 bases not matched to a gene; V was cut back by 5 bases and J by 5 bases. Researchers prepared the TCRbeta library using unique molecular identifiers, the study reports. From the PCR reads, TCRdb called clonotypes with MiXCR, one entry per CDR3 protein. The sample carries 450,000 to 550,000 distinct CDR3 sequences, roughly an eighth recorded once. To note about this clonotype: No antigen is known for it.

The TCR comes from a female patient younger than 10 who had a stem cell transplant for aplastic anemia, so the T cells may come from the graft donor. The sample here was PBMCs, mostly from graft donor cells, taken 180 days after TCRalphabeta/CD19-depleted stem cell transplant. This chain connects TRBV7-9 to TRBJ1-4; TRBD1 matches 7 bases. CDR3 protein: CASSMTGINEKLFF. In DNA form, the CDR3 reads TGTGCCAGCAGCATGACAGGGATCAATGAAAAACTGTTTTTT.